The rows below give T cell receptor beta chains drawn from one sample of a study of blood T cell repertoires in COVID-19. The repertoire was sequenced with immunoSEQ multiplex PCR; TCRdb's copy has only in-frame clones and lacks some. The sample shows roughly 320,000 clones, about 90% of them seen only once. Material: peripheral blood. The receptors here all came from a woman in her twenties or thirties with COVID-19, enrolled during active disease. The CDR3 runs from the conserved cysteine through the conserved F or W. D genes are given only for firm matches. Expanded clones get a size class; other rows say once, few or many, or leave the size out.

. TRBJ1-2 TRBV28 . TGTGCCAGCAGTCCGGCCGGGGTCCCTAACTATGGCTACACCTTC CASSPAGVPNYGYTF
. TRBJ1-5 TRBV19 TRBD1 TGTGGCTCGGCAGGGGGCGGGCAGCCCCAGCATTTT CGSAGGGQPQHF
. TRBJ1-1 TRBV19 . TGTGCCAGTAGTATAATTGGCCCCGACACTGAAGCTTTCTTT CASSIIGPDTEAFF
few TRBJ2-5 TRBV4-3 TRBD1 TGCGCCAGCAGCCAAGATGGAGGACAGGGGGGGGAGACCCAGTACTTC CASSQDGGQGGETQYF
. TRBJ1-4 TRBV5-4 . TGTGCCAGCAGCTGGGGCGTTAATGAAAAACTGTTTTTT CASSWGVNEKLFF
. TRBJ1-6 TRBV3-1/TRBV3-2 TRBD1 TGTGCCAGCAGCCGCACCGGACAGGGTAGTTCACCCCTCCACTTT CASSRTGQGSSPLHF
. TRBJ1-4 TRBV19 TRBD1 TGTGCCAGTAGACGGGGCGACAGGGGGCAAAATGAAAAACTGTTTTTT CASRRGDRGQNEKLFF
. TRBJ2-6 TRBV12-2 . TGTGCAAGTCGCTTGGACTCCTCTGGGGCCAACGTCCTGACTTTC CASRLDSSGANVLTF
once TRBJ1-2 TRBV7-9 TRBD1 TGTGCCAGCAGCTTCTCCTCCTCCCAGGGGGCATATGGCTACACCTTC CASSFSSSQGAYGYTF
once TRBJ1-5 TRBV20-1 TRBD1 TGCAGTGCTAGTCCTCGACAGGGGGGGCAGCCCCAGCATTTT CSASPRQGGQPQHF
. TRBJ1-5 TRBV30 . TGTGCCTGGAGTTCAGGGGGCAATCAGCCCCAGCATTTT CAWSSGGNQPQHF
. TRBJ1-5 TRBV7-8 . TGTGCCAGCAGCCCCCCCGGGATAGGGATACAGCCCCAGCATTTT CASSPPGIGIQPQHF
once TRBJ2-3 TRBV7-8 TRBD1 TGTGCCAGCAGTTACAACAGGGGGCTCCCAGATACGCAGTATTTT CASSYNRGLPDTQYF
. TRBJ1-2 TRBV6-1 . TGTGCCAGCAGTGAAATGCGCACCTACTATGGCTACACCTTC CASSEMRTYYGYTF
. TRBJ1-5 TRBV5-5 TRBD1 TGTGCCAGCAGCTTGGGACAGGGGTACAATCAGCCCCAGCATTTT CASSLGQGYNQPQHF
. TRBJ2-5 TRBV19 . TGTGCCAGTAGTATAGACAGTCGGGGGGAGACCCAGTACTTC CASSIDSRGETQYF
. TRBJ1-2 TRBV29-1 TRBD1 TGCAGCGTCGAGGCCGTGATGGGACAGGGTGGCTACACCTTC CSVEAVMGQGGYTF
. TRBJ1-4 TRBV28 . TGTGCCAGCAGACTACAGGGCTCAACTAATGAAAAACTGTTTTTT CASRLQGSTNEKLFF
. TRBJ2-1 TRBV19 . TGTGCCAGTAGTCCAAATTACAATGAGCAGTTCTTC CASSPNYNEQFF
. TRBJ1-5 TRBV30 . TGTGCCGGGGGAAGGCAGGGTGGTAATCAGCCCCAGCATTTT CAGGRQGGNQPQHF
once TRBJ1-1 TRBV2 TRBD1 TGTGCCAGCAGTGGAGAGCGGACAGGTCTGAACACTGAAGCTTTCTTT CASSGERTGLNTEAFF
. TRBJ1-2 TRBV20-1 . TGCAGTGCTAGTGGCAGGGGAAGAGGAAACTATGGCTACACCTTC CSASGRGRGNYGYTF
. TRBJ1-2 TRBV4-1 . TGCGCCAGCAGCCAAGAAAGCGACTTCTATGGCTACACCTTC CASSQESDFYGYTF
. TRBJ2-1 TRBV7-8 . TGTGCCAGCAGCAAACGGGAAGACTCCTACAATGAGCAGTTCTTC CASSKREDSYNEQFF
. TRBJ1-2 TRBV7-8 TRBD1 TGTGCCAGCAGCTTAGGGGACAGTTATGGCTACACCTTC CASSLGDSYGYTF
. TRBJ1-1 TRBV18 . TGTGCCAGCTCACCCCAGGCCCTTACTGAAGCTTTCTTT CASSPQALTEAFF
. TRBJ1-2 TRBV6-1 TRBD1 TGTGCCAGCAGTGACATTATATCGACAGGGGCGGGAATCTATGGCTACACCTTC CASSDIISTGAGIYGYTF
. TRBJ1-2 TRBV18 . TGTGCCAGCTCGGCCTTAGTAGGGGACTATGGCTACACCTTC CASSALVGDYGYTF
. TRBJ2-7 TRBV6-4 TRBD1 TGTGCCACCGAGCGGCCCGACAGGGTATGCATGACCTACGAGCAGTACTTC CATERPDRVCMTYEQYF
. TRBJ2-1 TRBV5-1 TRBD2 TGCGCCAGCAGCTTGGTCGGGGGGGCCTCCTACAATGAGCAGTTCTTC CASSLVGGASYNEQFF
. TRBJ2-2 TRBV4-3 TRBD1 TGCGCCAGCAGCCATCCGGGACAGGGGCCGAACACCGGGGAGCTGTTTTTT CASSHPGQGPNTGELFF
. TRBJ1-1 TRBV5-4 . TGTGCCAGCAGTAACACCCAGGGGTACACTGAAGCTTTCTTT CASSNTQGYTEAFF
. TRBJ1-5 TRBV21-1 . TGTGCCAGCAGCAAAGAAGGGGCAAAAGAAAGCAATCAGCCCCAGCATTTT CASSKEGAKESNQPQHF
. TRBJ1-2 TRBV5-1 TRBD1 TGCGCCAGCAGCTGGACAGGGGCAGAATATGGCTACACCTTC CASSWTGAEYGYTF
. TRBJ1-2 TRBV10-1 . TGCGCCAGCAGCGTGGACAGTAACTATGGCTACACCTTC CASSVDSNYGYTF
once TRBJ1-1 TRBV12-3/TRBV12-4 . TGTGCCAGCAGTTTTCTCGGTTATGAAGCTTTCTTT CASSFLGYEAFF
. TRBJ2-1 TRBV7-6 . TGTGCCAGCAGCCCCCGCCTCAGGCGACGCTCCTACAATGAGCAGTTCTTC CASSPRLRRRSYNEQFF
. TRBJ2-1 TRBV5-6 TRBD1 TGTGCCAGCGGCACTCTTACCCTCAGGGGGAATGAGCAGTTCTTC CASGTLTLRGNEQFF
. TRBJ2-5 TRBV4-2 TRBD2 TGTGCCAGCAGCCAGTTGGGACTAGCGGCCCAAGAGACCCAGTACTTC CASSQLGLAAQETQYF
. TRBJ1-5 TRBV6-5 . TGTGCCAGCAGTTACTCGCGGATAACGGATCAGCCCCAGCATTTT CASSYSRITDQPQHF
. TRBJ1-2 TRBV5-1 . TGCGCCAGCAGCCCGAGCGGGGGCTTCAACTATGGCTACACCTTC CASSPSGGFNYGYTF
. TRBJ2-1 TRBV5-1 TRBD1 TGCGCCAGCAGCCTGGGGACAGGGACGGGCAATGAGCAGTTCTTC CASSLGTGTGNEQFF
. TRBJ2-7 TRBV18 TRBD2 TGTGCCAGCTCACCACGACTAGCGGGGACCTACGAGCAGTACTTC CASSPRLAGTYEQYF
. TRBJ1-2 TRBV27 . TGTGCCAGCAGACGGACAGCAAACTATGGCTACACCTTC CASRRTANYGYTF
. TRBJ1-1 TRBV6-6 . TGTGCCAGCAGTTACTCGCAAGGGGATACTGAAGCTTTCTTT CASSYSQGDTEAFF
. TRBJ1-2 TRBV19 TRBD1 TGTGCCAGTAGTATACAGGGGGACTATGGCTACACCTTC CASSIQGDYGYTF
. TRBJ2-7 TRBV29-1 TRBD1 TGCAGCGTTGGACAGGGGATCGGCTACGAGCAGTACTTC CSVGQGIGYEQYF
few TRBJ2-1 TRBV6-5 . TGTGCCAGCAAAACAGGAGACTACAATGAGCAGTTCTTC CASKTGDYNEQFF
. TRBJ2-1 TRBV18 TRBD2 TGTGCCAGCTCACGCGAGCTCAGCGGGGGGCTCGCCTACAATGAGCAGTTCTTC CASSRELSGGLAYNEQFF
. TRBJ1-5 TRBV7-2 . TGTGCCAGCAGCGCCCGTGGGGGGAGGAGCAATCAGCCCCAGCATTTT CASSARGGRSNQPQHF
. TRBJ2-2 TRBV4-3 . TGCGCCAGCAGCCAAGCCAAAATCGGGGGGAACACCGGGGAGCTGTTTTTT CASSQAKIGGNTGELFF
few TRBJ1-4 TRBV5-1 TRBD1 TGCGCCAGCAGCTTGGAGGGACAGGGGAGGGAACTGTTTTTT CASSLEGQGRELFF
. TRBJ2-7 TRBV28 . TGTGCCAGCAGTTTGGGCAGATACGAGCAGTACTTC CASSLGRYEQYF
. TRBJ2-7 TRBV18 . TGTGCCAGCTCACCAGGAGGACACGAGCAGTACTTC CASSPGGHEQYF
. TRBJ1-2 TRBV5-1 TRBD1 TGCGCCAGCAGCTTCGGGACAGGGGGCGCGGACTATGGCTACACCTTC CASSFGTGGADYGYTF
. TRBJ1-1 TRBV4-2 . TGTGCCAGCAGCCAGCGTGCGGGGGTGGACACTGAAGCTTTCTTT CASSQRAGVDTEAFF
. TRBJ1-2 TRBV2 . TGTGCCAGCAGTCCTCGGGGGGCTAACTATGGCTACACCTTC CASSPRGANYGYTF